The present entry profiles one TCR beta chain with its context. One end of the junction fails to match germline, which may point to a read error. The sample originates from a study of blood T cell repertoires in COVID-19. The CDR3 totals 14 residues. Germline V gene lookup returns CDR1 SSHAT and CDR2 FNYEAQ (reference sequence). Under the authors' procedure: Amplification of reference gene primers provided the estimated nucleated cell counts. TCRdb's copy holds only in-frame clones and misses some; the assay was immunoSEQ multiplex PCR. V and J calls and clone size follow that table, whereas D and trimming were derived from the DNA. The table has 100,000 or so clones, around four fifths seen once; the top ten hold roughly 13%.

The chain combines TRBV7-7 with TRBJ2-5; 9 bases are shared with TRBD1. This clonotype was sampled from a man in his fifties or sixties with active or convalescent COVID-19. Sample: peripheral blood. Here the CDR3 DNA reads TGTGCTAGCAGCCGTCCCGGGACAGGGAAGACCCAGTACTTC. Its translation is CASSRPGTGKTQYF.